This T cell receptor beta chain was sequenced during a study of shared clonotypes between healthy human individuals. Germline lookup yields CDR1 MNHEY and CDR2 SMNVEV (reference sequence). The CDR3 has 14 amino acids. Trimming shortened V by 3 bases and J by 4 bases, and 9 bases separated the two germline ends. Here immunoSEQ multiplex PCR was the method, and the copy in TCRdb shows in-frame clones only, minus some. This table holds millions of clones, roughly 96% found once. This TCR was sampled from a man between 18 and 29 years old in good health. The chain combines TRBV27 with TRBJ2-2, with D possibly matching TRBD2 (6 bases). Sequencing input: naive CD4+ T cells sorted from blood. As for subset: CD45RA+ positively selected. CDR3 sequence reads: CASSLEGATGELFF. In DNA, the CDR3 is TGTGCCAGCAGTTTGGAGGGTGCCACCGGGGAGCTGTTTTTT.